The T cell receptor beta chain under discussion was sequenced for a study of OX40 agonist ivuxolimab in advanced cancers. On the study more broadly: It was permissible to have had prior anti-PD-1, anti-PD-L1 or anti-CTLA-4 therapy, and 40% had some. Overall study findings and caveats: The study found that CD8+ T cells averaged more expanded clones than CD4+.

In regard to this clone: The antigen remains unidentified.

Trimming stripped 2 bases from V and 7 bases from J, with 11 bases between. This CDR3 comprises 14 residues. Germline CDR1 is MRHNA and CDR2 is SNTAGT. Profiled with immunoSEQ multiplex PCR; TCRdb holds only in-frame clones, not every one. Altogether more than 45,000 clones are present, roughly 90% being singletons, with the ten largest covering roughly 48%. The rearrangement uses TRBV6-4 and TRBJ1-4; D uncertain. The source was CD4+ or CD8+ T cells sorted from blood, collected in a trial of the OX40 agonist ivuxolimab. The TCR comes from an adult with an advanced solid tumor such as melanoma, head and neck, liver or kidney cancer. The CDR3 coding sequence is TGTGCCAGCAGTGACACGGAGTCGGGTGAAAAACTGTTTTTT. Protein sequence: CASSDTESGEKLFF.